These 23 T cell receptor beta chains were sequenced from one sample in a study of shared clonotypes between healthy human individuals. Naive-designated CD8 cells lacked CD45RO, were positively enriched for CCR7, and omitted terminally differentiated effector memory CD45RA+ cells. The protocol was immunoSEQ multiplex PCR, while the TCRdb copy is restricted to in-frame clones and leaves out a portion. The table includes 1.5 million to 2.5 million clones, over 85% detected once. The specimen was naive CD8+ T cells sorted from blood. The receptors were gathered from a man aged 18 to 35 in good health.

This clone has just one count. This sequence joins TRBV11-2 and TRBJ1-1; a weak D match, TRBD1 (5 bases). The CDR3 consists of 16 residues. Germline CDR1 reads SGHAT; CDR2 reads FQNNGV. V lost 2 bases to trimming and J lost 1 base, with 14 bases between them. In DNA, the CDR3 is TGTGCCAGCAGCTTATCCCCCTCGACAGCGAACACTGAAGCTTTCTTT. This sequence encodes CASSLSPSTANTEAFF.

This clone was observed a handful of times. This sequence joins TRBV28 and TRBJ1-2; possible D gene TRBD1, 6 bases. Germline CDR1 and CDR2: MDHEN and SYDVKM. V was trimmed by 7 bases and J by 7 bases, leaving 13 bases between them. The CDR3 extends over 12 amino acids. CDR3 protein: CASTGDFGGYTF. As DNA, the CDR3 is TGTGCCAGCACAGGGGATTTCGGTGGCTACACCTTC.

The chain has TRBV6-6 and TRBJ2-5; D possibly corresponds to TRBD2 (5 bases). In germline, CDR1 is MNHNY, CDR2 SVGAGI (reference sequence). CDR3 length: 14 residues. V lost 3 bases and J lost 1, with 9 bases in between. CDR3 sequence (DNA): TGTGCCAGCAGTTATGGAGGACTCCAAGAGACCCAGTACTTC. This codes for CASSYGGLQETQYF.

Notes on this clone: At the DNA level, this CDR3 is encoded by other sequences in the same sample as well. The V call is TRBV7-9, the J call TRBJ2-7; no clear D gene. CDR1 SEHNR and CDR2 FQNEAQ come from the germline V gene (reference sequence). Between the trimmed V and J ends, which lost 1 base and 0 bases, there was a span of 7 bases. The CDR3 runs 14 residues. The CDR3 bases are TGTGCCAGCAGCTTAGTTACAAGCTCCTACGAGCAGTACTTC. Encoded protein: CASSLVTSSYEQYF.

V and J are TRBV2 and TRBJ2-3, with D possibly called TRBD1 or TRBD2 (5 bases each). The CDR3 totals 15 residues. Deletions cut 3 bases from V and 0 bases from J, with 10 bases between. Germline V gene sequence: CDR1 SNHLY, CDR2 FYNNEI. The CDR3 region has the DNA TGTGCCAGCAGTGACGGGACCACAAGCACAGATACGCAGTATTTT. Protein: CASSDGTTSTDTQYF.

The rearrangement uses TRBV30 and TRBJ1-1; TRBD1 might be the D (5 bases). The CDR3 length is 14 residues. V lost 2 bases and J lost 0, with 10 bases in between. The V gene's germline CDR1 is GTSNPN and CDR2 SVGIG (reference sequence). Here the CDR3 DNA reads TGTGCCTGGAGTCCGGGGCTAATGAACACTGAAGCTTTCTTT. Protein sequence: CAWSPGLMNTEAFF. The whole variable domain, remainder taken from reference TRBV30 and TRBJ1-1, is SQTIHQWPATLVQPVGSPLSLECTVEGTSNPNLYWYRQAAGRGLQLLFYSVGIGQISSEVPQNLSASRPQDRQFILSSKKLLLSDSGFYLCAWSPGLMNTEAFFGQGTRLTVV.

CDR3 sequence reads: CASSPGVLGNQPQHF. The CDR3, as DNA: TGTGCCAGCAGCCCAGGGGTGTTGGGCAATCAGCCCCAGCATTTT. The rearrangement uses TRBV27 and TRBJ1-5; TRBD1 might be the D (6 bases). This CDR3 spans 15 amino acids. Trimming pared 6 bases from V and 2 bases from J, leaving 14 bases between. The germline V gene has CDR1 MNHEY and CDR2 SMNVEV (reference sequence).

V usage is TRBV6-1 and J usage is TRBJ2-7; the D gene is possibly TRBD2 (6 bases). V lost 2 bases to trimming and J lost 0 bases, with 14 bases between them. Per germline, CDR1 MNHNS and CDR2 SASEGT. The CDR3 consists of 16 residues. The CDR3: CASSEISGDPSYEQYF. CDR3 in DNA: TGTGCCAGCAGTGAAATTAGCGGAGACCCCTCCTACGAGCAGTACTTC.

This clone was seen once. CDR3 nucleotide sequence: TGCGCCAGCAGCCAAGATCTCCTAGCGGAGCGCACAGATACGCAGTATTTT. Its translation: CASSQDLLAERTDTQYF. The V call is TRBV4-3, the J call TRBJ2-3; 7 nucleotides line up with TRBD2. This CDR3 is 17 amino acids long. The V gene's germline CDR1 is LGHNA and CDR2 YSLEER. The ends lost 0 bases at V and 1 base at J; junction bases unmatched: 7.

A remark on this clone: Distinct nucleotide sequences in the sample also encode this CDR3. The V gene is TRBV4-1, the J gene TRBJ2-3, with unresolved D. Germline CDR1 and CDR2: MGHRA and YSYEKL. V was pared by 3 bases and J by 3 bases, with 10 bases between. CDR3 length equals 14 residues. The CDR3 spells CASSHNPSTDTQYF. As DNA, the CDR3 is TGCGCCAGCAGCCATAACCCGTCTACAGATACGCAGTATTTT.

This clone appeared once. The V gene is TRBV7-9, the J gene TRBJ2-1; D not resolved. V was shortened by 1 base and J by 5 bases, with 6 bases between the two germline ends. This CDR3 has 13 residues. CDR1 is SEHNR, CDR2 FQNEAQ, per germline (reference sequence). CDR3 loop: CASSLGLHNEQFF. CDR3 sequence (DNA): TGTGCCAGCAGCTTAGGTCTACACAATGAGCAGTTCTTC. Variable domain in full (rest from reference TRBV7-9 and TRBJ2-1): DTGVSQNPRHKITKRGQNVTFRCDPISEHNRLYWYRQTLGQGPEFLTYFQNEAQLEKSRLLSDRFSAERPKGSFSTLEIQRTEQGDSAMYLCASSLGLHNEQFFGPGTRLTVL.

V gene TRBV7-4 combines with J gene TRBJ1-6; D not resolved. CDR1 and CDR2 from the germline V gene are SGHVT and SQSDAQ. Trimming took 5 bases from V and 0 from J, leaving 11 bases between them. This CDR3 contains 16 residues. The CDR3: CASSPLGSSYNSPLHF. The CDR3 nucleotides are TGTGCCAGCAGCCCTTTAGGTAGCTCCTATAATTCACCCCTCCACTTT.

The chain uses TRBV19 and TRBJ2-7; a possible D gene is TRBD2 (6 bases). The V gene's germline CDR1 is LNHDA and CDR2 SQIVND (reference sequence). The ends were cut back, 3 bases at V and 6 bases at J, with 18 bases in the middle. The CDR3 length is 15 residues. CDR3 bases: TGTGCCAGTAGTATTTACGCGACTAGTGTCGCCGAGCAGTACTTC. Translated: CASSIYATSVAEQYF.

The chain links TRBV9 to TRBJ1-1; D ambiguous. This CDR3 region has 12 residues. Germline CDR1 reads SGDLS; CDR2 reads YYNGEE. The V end lost 4 bases, the J end lost 5 bases, and 9 bases lay between the germline ends. CDR3 sequence: CASSPKPTEAFF. DNA of the CDR3: TGTGCCAGCAGCCCCAAACCGACTGAAGCTTTCTTT. Full variable domain (remainder filled in from reference TRBV9 and TRBJ1-1): DSGVTQTPKHLITATGQRVTLRCSPRSGDLSVYWYQQSLDQGLQFLIQYYNGEERAKGNILERFSAQQFPDLHSELNLSSLELGDSALYFCASSPKPTEAFFGQGTRLTVV.

V is TRBV9 and J is TRBJ1-6, with D unresolved. Germline CDR1 SGDLS, CDR2 YYNGEE. V was shortened by 4 bases and J by 5 bases, with 7 bases between the two germline ends. The CDR3 contains 13 residues. CDR3 sequence (DNA): TGTGCCAGCAGCCCAAAACATAATTCACCCCTCCACTTT. Translation gives CASSPKHNSPLHF.

As DNA, the CDR3 is TGCAGCGTTGAATTCGGGGGAGGGGAACCCCAAGAGACCCAGTACTTC. Translating gives CSVEFGGGEPQETQYF. The chain is built from TRBV29-1 and TRBJ2-5; TRBD2 matches 7 bases. Looked up from germline, CDR1 is SQVTM and CDR2 is ANQGSEA. The CDR3 sequence is 16 residues long. The V gene end was trimmed by 2 bases and the J gene end by 1 base; junction bases not matched to a gene: 10.

This sequence joins TRBV7-9 and TRBJ1-4; D is ambiguous. The germline gives CDR1 SEHNR, CDR2 FQNEAQ (reference sequence). The V and J ends lost 5 bases and 2 bases respectively, with 18 bases between them. CDR3 length: 17 residues. CDR3 sequence (DNA): TGTGCCAGCAGCCCTGGCCCCGGGCGGGCGACTAATGAAAAACTGTTTTTT. Amino acid sequence: CASSPGPGRATNEKLFF. Variable domain in full (rest from reference TRBV7-9 and TRBJ1-4): DTGVSQNPRHKITKRGQNVTFRCDPISEHNRLYWYRQTLGQGPEFLTYFQNEAQLEKSRLLSDRFSAERPKGSFSTLEIQRTEQGDSAMYLCASSPGPGRATNEKLFFGSGTQLSVL.

The chain has TRBV10-3 and TRBJ2-7, with TRBD2 matching 13 bases. The CDR3 is 17 amino acids. J gave up 3 bases and V 4 bases, and 9 bases lay outside the gene matches. Germline V lookup: CDR1 ENHRY, CDR2 SYGVKD. Here the CDR3 DNA reads TGTGCCATCAGTGCTGTAGGACTAGCGGGAGCCTACTACGAGCAGTACTTC. Translated, it gives CAISAVGLAGAYYEQYF.

The chain couples TRBV7-6 to TRBJ2-3; D gene unclear. Germline CDR1 SGHVS, CDR2 FNYEAQ. Trimming stripped 0 bases from V and 2 bases from J, with 6 bases between. The length of the CDR3 is 14 residues. The CDR3 loop reads CASSLAISTDTQYF. The CDR3 DNA follows: TGTGCCAGCAGCTTAGCTATTTCCACAGATACGCAGTATTTT.

This clone was counted once. The rearrangement links TRBV5-1 to TRBJ2-7, with 9 positions matching TRBD1. Germline V gene data show CDR1 as SGHRS and CDR2 as YFSETQ. V was pared by 5 bases and J by 6 bases, with 6 bases of the junction left unmatched. The CDR3 extends over 13 amino acids. The DNA of the CDR3 is TGCGCCAGCAGACCCGGGACAGGGTTCGAGCAGTACTTC. It specifies CASRPGTGFEQYF.

The rearrangement joins TRBV4-1 to TRBJ2-5; no reliable D call. This CDR3 is built from 13 residues. Germline values: CDR1 MGHRA, CDR2 YSYEKL. The V end lost 2 bases, the J end lost 4 bases, and 8 bases lay between the germline ends. The DNA for the CDR3 is TGCGCCAGCAGCCAAATGGATGGAGAGACCCAGTACTTC. Protein product: CASSQMDGETQYF.

This CDR3 is CASSSHLLAGGMNTEAFF. The CDR3 DNA reads as TGTGCCAGCAGCTCTCACCTACTAGCCGGCGGCATGAACACTGAAGCTTTCTTT. The chain recombines TRBV13 with TRBJ1-1; no firm D call. Trimming pared 4 bases from V and 0 bases from J, leaving 21 bases between. CDR1 PRHDT and CDR2 FYEKMQ come from the germline V gene (reference sequence). This CDR3 contains 18 residues.

V usage is TRBV6-5 and J usage is TRBJ1-4, with D unresolved. The CDR3 has 15 residues. The V end lost 6 bases, the J end lost 3 bases, and 14 bases lay between the germline ends. The germline V gene has CDR1 MNHEY and CDR2 SVGAGI. The CDR3 loop is CASSPLAGANEKLFF. CDR3 nucleotides: TGTGCCAGCAGCCCCCTGGCCGGGGCTAATGAAAAACTGTTTTTT.